This T cell receptor (beta chain) comes out of a study of blood T cell repertoires in COVID-19. Background on the study: Spain, Italy and the United States supplied samples that represented acute and convalescent COVID-19. PBMCs, B-cell-depleted T cells, or T cells provided the cDNA or gDNA that made up the material.

Trimming removed 6 bases at V and 2 bases at J, with 11 bases between. Germline V CDR1 and CDR2: MNHEY, SMNVEV (reference sequence). The CDR3 spans 13 residues. Sequencing was performed with immunoSEQ multiplex PCR; in TCRdb, only in-frame clones are kept and a portion is missing. The repertoire holds 16,000 or so clones, approximately 90% seen once, with about 9.4% in the top ten. The chain couples TRBV27 to TRBJ2-7; a weak D match, TRBD1 (6 bases). The TCR was taken from an elderly man with acute or convalescent COVID-19. Sequencing used peripheral blood. CDR3 sequence: CASSSGQPYEQYF. The CDR3 DNA reads TGTGCCAGCAGCTCCGGACAGCCCTACGAGCAGTACTTC.